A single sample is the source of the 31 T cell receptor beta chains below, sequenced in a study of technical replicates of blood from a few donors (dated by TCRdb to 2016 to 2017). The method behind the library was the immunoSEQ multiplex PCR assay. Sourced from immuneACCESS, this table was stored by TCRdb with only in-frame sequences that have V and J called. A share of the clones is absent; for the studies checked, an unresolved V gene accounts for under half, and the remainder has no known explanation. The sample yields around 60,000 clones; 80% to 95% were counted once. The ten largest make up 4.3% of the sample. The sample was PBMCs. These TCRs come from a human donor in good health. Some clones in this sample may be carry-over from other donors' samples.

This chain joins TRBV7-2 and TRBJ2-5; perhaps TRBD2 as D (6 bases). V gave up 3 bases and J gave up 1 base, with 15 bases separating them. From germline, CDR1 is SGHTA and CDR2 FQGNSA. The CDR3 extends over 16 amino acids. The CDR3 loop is CASSFSRPGLQETQYF. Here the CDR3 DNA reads TGTGCCAGCAGCTTCAGTCGACCGGGACTCCAAGAGACCCAGTACTTC.

The CDR3 sequence: CATSRDPGSYEQYF. In DNA form, the CDR3 reads TGTGCCACCAGCAGAGATCCGGGCTCCTACGAGCAGTACTTC. The V gene is TRBV15, the J gene TRBJ2-7; D gene uncertain. With 0 bases removed from V and 0 bases from J, the gap between germline ends came to 6 bases. CDR1 and CDR2 from the germline V gene are LNHNV and YYDKDF (reference sequence). This CDR3 has 14 residues.

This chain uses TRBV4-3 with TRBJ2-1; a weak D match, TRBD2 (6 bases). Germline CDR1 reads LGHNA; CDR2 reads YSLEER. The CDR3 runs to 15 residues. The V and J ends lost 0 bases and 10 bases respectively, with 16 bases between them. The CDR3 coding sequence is TGCGCCAGCAGCCAAGATAGGGGCCGACTAGGCGAGCAGTTCTTC. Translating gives CASSQDRGRLGEQFF.

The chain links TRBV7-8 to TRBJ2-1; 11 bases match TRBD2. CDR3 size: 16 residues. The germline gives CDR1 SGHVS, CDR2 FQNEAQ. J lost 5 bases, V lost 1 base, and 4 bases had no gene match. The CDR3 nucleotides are TGTGCCAGCAGCTTAGTAGGGACTAGCGGCAACAATGAGCAGTTCTTC. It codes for CASSLVGTSGNNEQFF. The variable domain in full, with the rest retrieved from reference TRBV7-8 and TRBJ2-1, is GAGVSQSPRYKVAKRGQDVALRCDPISGHVSLFWYQQALGQGPEFLTYFQNEAQLDKSGLPSDRFFAERPEGSVSTLKIQRTQQEDSAVYLCASSLVGTSGNNEQFFGPGTRLTVL.

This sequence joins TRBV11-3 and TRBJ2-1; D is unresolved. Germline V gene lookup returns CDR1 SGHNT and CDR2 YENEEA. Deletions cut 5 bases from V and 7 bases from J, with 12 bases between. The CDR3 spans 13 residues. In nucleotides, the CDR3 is TGTGCCAGCAGCCCCCATACCGGGAATGAGCAGTTCTTC. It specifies CASSPHTGNEQFF.

CDR3 in DNA: TGTGCCAGCAGTTTGCGGACAGGGATAAGCACAGATACGCAGTATTTT. This encodes CASSLRTGISTDTQYF. The chain is built from TRBV27 and TRBJ2-3; 8 nucleotides match TRBD1. Unmatched junction bases numbered 5, after V lost 3 bases and J lost 0 bases. The V gene's germline CDR1 is MNHEY and CDR2 SMNVEV (reference sequence). The length of the CDR3 is 16 residues.

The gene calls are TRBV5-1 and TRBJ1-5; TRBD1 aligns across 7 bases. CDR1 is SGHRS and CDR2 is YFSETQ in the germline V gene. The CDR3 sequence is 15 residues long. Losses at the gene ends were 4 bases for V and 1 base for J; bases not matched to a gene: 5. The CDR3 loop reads CASSKTGESNQPQHF. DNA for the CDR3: TGCGCCAGCAGCAAAACAGGGGAGAGCAATCAGCCCCAGCATTTT.

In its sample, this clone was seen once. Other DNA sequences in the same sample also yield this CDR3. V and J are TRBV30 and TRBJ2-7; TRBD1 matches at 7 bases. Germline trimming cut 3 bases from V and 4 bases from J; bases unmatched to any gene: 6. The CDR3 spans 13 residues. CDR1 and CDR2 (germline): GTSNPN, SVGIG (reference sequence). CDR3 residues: CAWSSGTAYEQYF. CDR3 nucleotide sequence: TGTGCCTGGAGCTCCGGGACAGCATACGAGCAGTACTTC.

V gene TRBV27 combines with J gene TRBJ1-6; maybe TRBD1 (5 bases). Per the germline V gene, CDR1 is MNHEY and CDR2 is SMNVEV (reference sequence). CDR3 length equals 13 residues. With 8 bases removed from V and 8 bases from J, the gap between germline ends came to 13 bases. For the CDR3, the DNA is TGTGCCAGCGCCCGCGGGGGGGATTCACCCCTCCACTTT. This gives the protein CASARGGDSPLHF.

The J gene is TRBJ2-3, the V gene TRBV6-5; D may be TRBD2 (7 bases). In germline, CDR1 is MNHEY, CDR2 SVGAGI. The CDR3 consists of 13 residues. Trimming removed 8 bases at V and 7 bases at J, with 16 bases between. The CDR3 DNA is TGTGCCAGCGCCGGGGGGCAGGCGTATACGCAGTATTTT. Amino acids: CASAGGQAYTQYF.

CDR3 sequence (DNA): TGTGCCAGCTCACCGCTCCAGGGCGAGAACAATGAGCAGTTCTTC. As protein: CASSPLQGENNEQFF. This chain connects TRBV18 to TRBJ2-1; perhaps TRBD1 as D (5 bases). There are 15 residues in the CDR3. V was pared by 3 bases and J by 5 bases, with 14 bases between. Germline CDR1 is KGHSH and CDR2 is LQKENI.

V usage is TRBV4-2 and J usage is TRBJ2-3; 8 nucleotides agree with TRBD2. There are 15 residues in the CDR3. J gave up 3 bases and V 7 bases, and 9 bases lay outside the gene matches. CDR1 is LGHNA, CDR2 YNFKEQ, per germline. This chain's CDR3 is CASTLTGGPTDTQYF. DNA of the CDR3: TGTGCCAGCACCTTGACGGGAGGGCCGACAGATACGCAGTATTTT.

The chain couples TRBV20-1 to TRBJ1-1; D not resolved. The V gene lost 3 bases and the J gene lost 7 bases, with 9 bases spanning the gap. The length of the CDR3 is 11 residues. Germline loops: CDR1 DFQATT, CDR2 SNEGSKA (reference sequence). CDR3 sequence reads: CSASRAGEAFF. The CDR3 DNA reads TGCAGTGCTAGTAGGGCGGGTGAAGCTTTCTTT.

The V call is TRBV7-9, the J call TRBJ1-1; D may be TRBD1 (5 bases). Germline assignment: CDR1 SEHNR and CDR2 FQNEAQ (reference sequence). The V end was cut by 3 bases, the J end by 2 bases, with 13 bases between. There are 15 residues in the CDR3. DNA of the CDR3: TGTGCCAGCAGCTTCGGTGGGCAGGGAAACACTGAAGCTTTCTTT. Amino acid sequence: CASSFGGQGNTEAFF. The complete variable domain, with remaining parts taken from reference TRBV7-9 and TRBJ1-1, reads DTGVSQNPRHKITKRGQNVTFRCDPISEHNRLYWYRQTLGQGPEFLTYFQNEAQLEKSRLLSDRFSAERPKGSFSTLEIQRTEQGDSAMYLCASSFGGQGNTEAFFGQGTRLTVV.

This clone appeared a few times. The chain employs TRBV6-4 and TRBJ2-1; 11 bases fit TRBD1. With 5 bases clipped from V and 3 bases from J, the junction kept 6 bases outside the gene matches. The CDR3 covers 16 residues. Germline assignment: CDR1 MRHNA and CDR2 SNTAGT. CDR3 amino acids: CASSPAGTGGYNEQFF. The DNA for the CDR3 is TGTGCCAGCAGTCCGGCTGGGACAGGGGGCTACAATGAGCAGTTCTTC.

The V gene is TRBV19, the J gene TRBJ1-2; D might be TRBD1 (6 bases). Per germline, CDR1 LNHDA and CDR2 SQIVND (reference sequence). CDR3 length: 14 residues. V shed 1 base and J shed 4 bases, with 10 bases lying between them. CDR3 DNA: TGTGCCAGTAGTATAGGACAGGCGTTCTATGGCTACACCTTC. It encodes CASSIGQAFYGYTF.

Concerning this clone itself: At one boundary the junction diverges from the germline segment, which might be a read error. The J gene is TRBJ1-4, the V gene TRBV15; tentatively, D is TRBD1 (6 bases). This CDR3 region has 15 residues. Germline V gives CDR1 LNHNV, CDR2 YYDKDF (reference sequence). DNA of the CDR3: TGTGCCACCAGCGGAGAGGCCCAGGGGAATGAAAAACTGTTTTTT. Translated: CATSGEAQGNEKLFF. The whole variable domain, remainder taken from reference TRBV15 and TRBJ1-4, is DAMVIQNPRYQVTQFGKPVTLSCSQTLNHNVMYWYQQKSSQAPKLLFHYYDKDFNNEADTPDNFQSRRPNTSFCFLDIRSPGLGDTAMYLCATSGEAQGNEKLFFGSGTQLSVL.

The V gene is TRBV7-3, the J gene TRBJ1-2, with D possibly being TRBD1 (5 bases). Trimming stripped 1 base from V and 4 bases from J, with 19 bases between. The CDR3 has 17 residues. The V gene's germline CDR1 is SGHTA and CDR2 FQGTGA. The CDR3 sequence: CASSLNREGSVTYGYTF. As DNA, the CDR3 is TGTGCCAGCAGCTTAAATAGGGAGGGGTCAGTTACCTATGGCTACACCTTC.

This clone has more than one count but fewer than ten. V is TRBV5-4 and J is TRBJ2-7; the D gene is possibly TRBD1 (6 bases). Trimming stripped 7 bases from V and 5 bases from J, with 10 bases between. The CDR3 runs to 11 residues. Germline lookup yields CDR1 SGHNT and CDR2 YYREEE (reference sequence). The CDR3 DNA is TGTGCCAGCGGTAACAGGGACGAGCAGTACTTC. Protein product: CASGNRDEQYF.

The CDR3 nucleotides are TGCGCCAGCAGCTTGGACGGGACATCCCCCTATGGCTACACCTTC. Its translation is CASSLDGTSPYGYTF. The chain couples TRBV5-1 to TRBJ1-2; D may be TRBD1 (6 bases). The V and J ends lost 0 bases and 4 bases respectively, with 13 bases between them. Germline V CDR1 and CDR2: SGHRS, YFSETQ. The CDR3 extends over 15 amino acids. The whole variable domain, remainder taken from reference TRBV5-1 and TRBJ1-2, is KAGVTQTPRYLIKTRGQQVTLSCSPISGHRSVSWYQQTPGQGLQFLFEYFSETQRNKGNFPGRFSGRQFSNSRSEMNVSTLELGDSALYLCASSLDGTSPYGYTFGSGTRLTVV.

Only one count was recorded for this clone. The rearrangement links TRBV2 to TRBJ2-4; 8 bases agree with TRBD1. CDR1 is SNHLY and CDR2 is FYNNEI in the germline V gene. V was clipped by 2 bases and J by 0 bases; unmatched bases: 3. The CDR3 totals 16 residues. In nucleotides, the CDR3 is TGTGCCAGCAGTGAAATACAGGGGGGAGCCAAAAACATTCAGTACTTC. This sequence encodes CASSEIQGGAKNIQYF.

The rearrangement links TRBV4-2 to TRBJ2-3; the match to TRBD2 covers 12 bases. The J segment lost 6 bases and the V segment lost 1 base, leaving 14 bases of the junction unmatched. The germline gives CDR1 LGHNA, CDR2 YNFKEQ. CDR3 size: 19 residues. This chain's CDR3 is CASSQVARSSGGAGDTQYF. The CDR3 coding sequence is TGTGCCAGCAGCCAAGTGGCCAGATCTAGCGGGGGGGCGGGGGATACGCAGTATTTT.

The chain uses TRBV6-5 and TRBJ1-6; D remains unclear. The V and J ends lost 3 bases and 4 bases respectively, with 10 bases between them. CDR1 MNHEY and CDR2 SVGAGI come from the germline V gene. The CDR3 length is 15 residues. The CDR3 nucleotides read TGTGCCAGCAGTTATGGGCCATTTTATAATTCACCCCTCCACTTT. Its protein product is CASSYGPFYNSPLHF.

CDR3 loop: CASSSLGLNTEAFF. In nucleotides, the CDR3 is TGTGCCAGCAGCTCCCTGGGCCTGAACACTGAAGCTTTCTTT. V is TRBV6-5 and J is TRBJ1-1, with unresolved D. The germline V gene encodes CDR1 MNHEY and CDR2 SVGAGI. The ends were cut back, 6 bases at V and 0 bases at J, with 11 bases in the middle. The length of the CDR3 is 14 residues.

This CDR3 reads CASSLSFERGETETQYF. In DNA, the CDR3 is TGTGCCAGCAGCCTGTCCTTTGAGCGGGGGGAAACGGAGACCCAGTACTTC. The gene calls are TRBV9 and TRBJ2-5; 9 nucleotides match TRBD2. Germline CDR1 and CDR2: SGDLS and YYNGEE. V shed 4 bases, J shed 5 bases, and the junction held 15 bases outside the gene matches. The length of the CDR3 is 17 residues. The whole variable domain, filled in from reference TRBV9 and TRBJ2-5, reads DSGVTQTPKHLITATGQRVTLRCSPRSGDLSVYWYQQSLDQGLQFLIQYYNGEERAKGNILERFSAQQFPDLHSELNLSSLELGDSALYFCASSLSFERGETETQYFGPGTRLLVL.

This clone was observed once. The CDR3 nucleotides are TGCAGTGCTATTTTAACAGACCAGTACTTC. This gives the protein CSAILTDQYF. This rearrangement joins TRBV20-1 to TRBJ2-5; D is unresolved. V was trimmed by 4 bases and J by 10 bases, leaving 10 bases between them. The CDR3 is 10 residues long. Germline CDR1 and CDR2: DFQATT and SNEGSKA (reference sequence).

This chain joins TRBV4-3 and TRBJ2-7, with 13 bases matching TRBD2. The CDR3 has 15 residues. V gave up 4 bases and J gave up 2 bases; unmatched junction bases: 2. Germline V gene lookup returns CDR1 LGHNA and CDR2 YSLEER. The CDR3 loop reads CASSPGLAGAYEQYF. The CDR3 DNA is TGCGCCAGCAGCCCTGGACTAGCGGGAGCCTACGAGCAGTACTTC.

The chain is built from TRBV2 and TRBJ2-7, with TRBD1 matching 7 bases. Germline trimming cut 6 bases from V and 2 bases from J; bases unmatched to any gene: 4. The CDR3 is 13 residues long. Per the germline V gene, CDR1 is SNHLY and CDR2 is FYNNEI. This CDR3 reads CASRWDSPYEQYF. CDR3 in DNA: TGTGCCAGCAGGTGGGACAGCCCCTACGAGCAGTACTTC. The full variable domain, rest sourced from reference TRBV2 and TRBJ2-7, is EPEVTQTPSHQVTQMGQEVILRCVPISNHLYFYWYRQILGQKVEFLVSFYNNEISEKSEIFDDQFSVERPDGSNFTLKIRSTKLEDSAMYFCASRWDSPYEQYFGPGTRLTVT.

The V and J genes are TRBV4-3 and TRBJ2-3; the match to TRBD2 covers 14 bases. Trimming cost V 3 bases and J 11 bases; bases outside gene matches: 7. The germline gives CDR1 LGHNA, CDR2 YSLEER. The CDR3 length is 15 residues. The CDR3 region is CASSQGTSGSYKQYF. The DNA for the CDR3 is TGCGCCAGCAGCCAGGGGACTAGCGGGAGTTATAAGCAGTATTTT.

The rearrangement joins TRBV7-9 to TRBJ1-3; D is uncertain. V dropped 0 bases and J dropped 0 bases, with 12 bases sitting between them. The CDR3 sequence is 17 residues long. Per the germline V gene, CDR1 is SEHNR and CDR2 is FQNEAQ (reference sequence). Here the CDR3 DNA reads TGTGCCAGCAGCTTAGCGTTCACCACTCGCTCTGGAAACACCATATATTTT. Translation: CASSLAFTTRSGNTIYF.

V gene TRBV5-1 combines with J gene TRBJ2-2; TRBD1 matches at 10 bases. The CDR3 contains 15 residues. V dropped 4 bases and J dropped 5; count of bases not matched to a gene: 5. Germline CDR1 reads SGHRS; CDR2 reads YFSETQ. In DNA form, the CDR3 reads TGCGCCAGCAGCACCGGACAGGGGGTGACCGGGGAGCTGTTTTTT. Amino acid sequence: CASSTGQGVTGELFF.